The 8 T cell receptor beta chains below come from one sample, sequenced in a study of blood T cell repertoires in COVID-19. Profiled with immunoSEQ multiplex PCR; TCRdb holds only in-frame clones, not every one. The sample records some 100,000 clones, around four fifths being singletons. Sequencing was carried out using peripheral blood. All receptors come from an older man with active or convalescent COVID-19.

This chain connects TRBV19 to TRBJ2-7; 9 bases fit TRBD1. The V gene end was trimmed by 10 bases and the J gene end by 2 bases; junction bases not matched to a gene: 3. Germline assignment: CDR1 LNHDA and CDR2 SQIVND (reference sequence). The CDR3 has 12 residues. This chain's CDR3 is CATGTGTYEQYF. In nucleotides, the CDR3 is TGTGCCACCGGGACAGGGACCTACGAGCAGTACTTC.

The chain uses TRBV2 and TRBJ1-5, with 10 positions matching TRBD1. This CDR3 spans 15 amino acids. Germline CDR1 is SNHLY and CDR2 is FYNNEI. V shed 6 bases and J 2 bases; nucleotides not matched to a gene: 4. In DNA, the CDR3 is TGTGCCAGCAGGGGGACAGGGGACGGCAATCAGCCCCAGCATTTT. This encodes CASRGTGDGNQPQHF.

This chain links TRBV4-2 with TRBJ2-5; 12 nucleotides agree with TRBD2. V was clipped by 1 base and J by 3 bases; unmatched bases: 6. In germline, CDR1 is LGHNA, CDR2 YNFKEQ. The length of the CDR3 is 17 residues. Written as DNA, the CDR3 is TGTGCCAGCAGCCAAGGGACTAGCGGGATTTCTGAAGAGACCCAGTACTTC. It translates to CASSQGTSGISEETQYF.

This chain connects TRBV15 to TRBJ2-5, with a weak D call TRBD2 (5 bases). Germline-derived CDR1 and CDR2 are LNHNV and YYDKDF (reference sequence). Trimming shortened V by 1 base and J by 1 base, and 13 bases separated the two germline ends. CDR3 length equals 16 residues. This CDR3 is CATSRGQIGGQETQYF. DNA for the CDR3: TGTGCCACCAGCAGAGGCCAGATTGGAGGCCAAGAGACCCAGTACTTC.

The V call is TRBV9, the J call TRBJ1-5; D perhaps matches TRBD1 (5 bases). The CDR3 runs to 14 residues. Germline V gene data show CDR1 as SGDLS and CDR2 as YYNGEE. V dropped 2 bases and J dropped 6 bases, with 12 bases sitting between them. The CDR3 sequence is CASSVGAGGQPQHF. The CDR3 DNA reads as TGTGCCAGCAGCGTCGGGGCGGGAGGTCAGCCCCAGCATTTT.

This clone was counted once. The CDR3 DNA reads as TGTGCCAGCAGCGTAGAGAACGGGCGGGACCAAGAGACCCAGTACTTC. Protein product: CASSVENGRDQETQYF. The chain combines TRBV9 with TRBJ2-5; maybe TRBD2 (5 bases). The CDR3 has 16 residues. V dropped 0 bases and J dropped 0 bases, with 12 bases sitting between them. Germline values: CDR1 SGDLS, CDR2 YYNGEE.

V is TRBV5-4 and J is TRBJ2-3, with 10 nucleotides matching TRBD2. CDR3 length: 15 residues. After removal of 3 bases from V and 5 bases from J, the junction contained 6 bases not matched to a gene. Germline loops: CDR1 SGHNT, CDR2 YYREEE (reference sequence). The CDR3 sequence is CASSWSSGGKDTQYF. The CDR3 DNA reads as TGTGCCAGCAGCTGGAGTAGCGGGGGGAAAGATACGCAGTATTTT.

The chain carries TRBV28 and TRBJ1-5, with D unclear. Trimming removed 11 bases at V and 1 base at J, with 12 bases between. This CDR3 spans 13 amino acids. Germline CDR1 MDHEN, CDR2 SYDVKM. CDR3 DNA: TGTGCCGTCGCCTTTAGCAGCAATCAGCCCCAGCATTTT. This codes for CAVAFSSNQPQHF.